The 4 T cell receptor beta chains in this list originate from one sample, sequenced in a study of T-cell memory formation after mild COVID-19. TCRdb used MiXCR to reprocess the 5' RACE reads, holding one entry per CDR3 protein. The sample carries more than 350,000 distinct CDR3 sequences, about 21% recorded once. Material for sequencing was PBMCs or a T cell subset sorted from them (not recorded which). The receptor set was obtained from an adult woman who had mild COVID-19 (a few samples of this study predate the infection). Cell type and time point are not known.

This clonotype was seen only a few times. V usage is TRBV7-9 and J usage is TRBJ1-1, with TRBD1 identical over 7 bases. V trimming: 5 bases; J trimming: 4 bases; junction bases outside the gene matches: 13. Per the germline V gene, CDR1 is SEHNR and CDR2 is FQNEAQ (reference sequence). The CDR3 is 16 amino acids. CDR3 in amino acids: CASSPRGIGTVTEAFF. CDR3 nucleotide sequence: TGTGCCAGCAGCCCTAGAGGGATAGGGACAGTCACTGAAGCTTTCTTT. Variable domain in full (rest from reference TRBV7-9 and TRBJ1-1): DTGVSQNPRHKITKRGQNVTFRCDPISEHNRLYWYRQTLGQGPEFLTYFQNEAQLEKSRLLSDRFSAERPKGSFSTLEIQRTEQGDSAMYLCASSPRGIGTVTEAFFGQGTRLTVV.

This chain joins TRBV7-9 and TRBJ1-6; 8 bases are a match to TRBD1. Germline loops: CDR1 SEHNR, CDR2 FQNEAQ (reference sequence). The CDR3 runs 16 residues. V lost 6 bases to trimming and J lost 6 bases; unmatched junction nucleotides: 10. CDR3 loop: CASRHSQTGVNSPLHF. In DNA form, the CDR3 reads TGTGCCAGCAGACATAGTCAGACAGGGGTTAATTCACCCCTCCACTTT.

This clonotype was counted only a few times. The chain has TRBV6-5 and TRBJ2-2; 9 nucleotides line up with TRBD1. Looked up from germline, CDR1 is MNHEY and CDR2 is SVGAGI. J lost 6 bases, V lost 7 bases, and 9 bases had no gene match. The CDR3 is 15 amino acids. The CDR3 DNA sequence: TGTGCCAGCACCTTCGACAGGGGGAAGTCCGGGGAGCTGTTTTTT. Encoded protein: CASTFDRGKSGELFF.

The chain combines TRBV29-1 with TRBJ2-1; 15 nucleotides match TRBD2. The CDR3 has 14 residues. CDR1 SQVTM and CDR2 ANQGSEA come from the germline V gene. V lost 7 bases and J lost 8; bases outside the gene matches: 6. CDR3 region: CSAGLAGGFDEQFF. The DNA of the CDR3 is TGCAGCGCCGGACTAGCGGGGGGGTTCGATGAGCAGTTCTTC.